A single sample gave rise to the 8 T cell receptor beta chains below, sequenced in a study of blood T cell repertoires in COVID-19. Produced via immunoSEQ multiplex PCR; TCRdb's table is partial and in-frame only. The data hold more than 100,000 clones, with 85% to 90% observed a single time. The sample comprised peripheral blood. These receptors came from a man in his forties or fifties with active COVID-19.

The gene calls are TRBV19 and TRBJ2-3; 8 nucleotides align to TRBD2. The CDR3 has 15 residues. Germline V gene sequence: CDR1 LNHDA, CDR2 SQIVND (reference sequence). V lost 1 base and J lost 7; bases outside the gene matches: 7. CDR3 region: CASSIVERGRNTQYF. The CDR3, as DNA: TGTGCCAGTAGTATAGTTGAGCGGGGGAGGAATACGCAGTATTTT.

CDR3 DNA sequence: TGTGCCAGCAGTCTAAGGACTGGAGCTAACTATGGCTACACCTTC. Protein sequence: CASSLRTGANYGYTF. The rearrangement joins TRBV27 to TRBJ1-2, with D hard to call. This CDR3 spans 15 amino acids. V lost 5 bases, J lost 0 bases, and 13 bases lay in between. The V gene's germline CDR1 is MNHEY and CDR2 SMNVEV (reference sequence).

V is TRBV25-1 and J is TRBJ1-1; D gene unclear. CDR1 is MGHDK, CDR2 SYGVNS, per germline. CDR3 length: 11 residues. The V and J ends lost 4 bases and 8 bases respectively, with 8 bases between them. The CDR3 reads CASSVLHEAFF. CDR3 nucleotides: TGTGCCAGCAGTGTGTTACACGAAGCTTTCTTT. Variable domain in full (rest from reference TRBV25-1 and TRBJ1-1): EADIYQTPRYLVIGTGKKITLECSQTMGHDKMYWYQQDPGMELHLIHYSYGVNSTEKGDLSSESTVSRIRTEHFPLTLESARPSHTSQYLCASSVLHEAFFGQGTRLTVV.

This clone occurred a few times. V usage is TRBV20-1 and J usage is TRBJ1-3; D is ambiguous. Germline V lookup: CDR1 DFQATT, CDR2 SNEGSKA (reference sequence). The CDR3 totals 13 residues. V lost 3 bases to trimming and J lost 2 bases, with 8 bases between them. The chain's CDR3 is CSASGYTGNTIYF. Written as DNA, the CDR3 is TGCAGTGCTAGTGGGTACACTGGAAACACCATATATTTT.

The chain carries TRBV20-1 and TRBJ2-7; D gene unclear. CDR3 length: 12 amino acids. Germline loops: CDR1 DFQATT, CDR2 SNEGSKA (reference sequence). V lost 6 bases, J lost 2 bases, and 11 bases lay in between. In nucleotides, the CDR3 is TGCAGTGCCAGTTCTAAGACCTACGAGCAGTACTTC. Residues: CSASSKTYEQYF.

This sequence joins TRBV7-2 and TRBJ1-6; 7 positions match TRBD1. Germline V CDR1 and CDR2: SGHTA, FQGNSA. The CDR3 contains 15 residues. The ends lost 1 base at V and 10 bases at J; junction bases unmatched: 7. Here the CDR3 reads CASSLDGRGNSPLHF. CDR3 in DNA: TGTGCCAGCAGCTTAGATGGCAGGGGGAACTCACCCCTCCACTTT.

The chain is built from TRBV6-1 and TRBJ1-6; D is unresolved. V was clipped by 1 base and J by 0 bases, with 10 bases between them. Germline V gene lookup returns CDR1 MNHNS and CDR2 SASEGT. The CDR3 consists of 17 residues. This CDR3 reads CASSEVYMSSYNSPLHF. The CDR3 region has the DNA TGTGCCAGCAGTGAAGTATATATGAGCTCCTATAATTCACCCCTCCACTTT.

The rearrangement uses TRBV20-1 and TRBJ2-1; TRBD2 matches 12 bases. In germline, CDR1 is DFQATT, CDR2 SNEGSKA (reference sequence). This CDR3 spans 15 amino acids. With 3 bases clipped from V and 9 bases from J, the junction kept 9 bases outside the gene matches. CDR3: CSASEWASGGGEQFF. The CDR3, as DNA: TGCAGTGCTAGTGAATGGGCTAGCGGGGGGGGTGAGCAGTTCTTC.